This entry is about one TCR beta chain. These data belong to a study of blood T cell repertoires in COVID-19. Study information: Collection of acute and convalescent COVID-19 samples took place in the United States, Italy and Spain.

Clones were sequenced by immunoSEQ multiplex PCR, and TCRdb holds only the in-frame ones, with some missing. The sample gives fewer than 350,000 clones, 80% to 90% of which show up once; approximately 9.9% is in the top ten. Specimen: peripheral blood. This TCR derives from a man aged 30 to 39 with COVID-19, enrolled during active disease.

The CDR3 nucleotides read TGTGCCAGCAGCTTAACCCCGGGACAGGGGATGGCCAATGAGCAGTTCTTC. Its translation is CASSLTPGQGMANEQFF. The chain recombines TRBV7-3 with TRBJ2-1, with TRBD1 matching 10 bases. Per the germline V gene, CDR1 is SGHTA and CDR2 is FQGTGA. The CDR3 runs 17 residues. V lost 0 bases to trimming and J lost 6 bases; unmatched junction nucleotides: 8.